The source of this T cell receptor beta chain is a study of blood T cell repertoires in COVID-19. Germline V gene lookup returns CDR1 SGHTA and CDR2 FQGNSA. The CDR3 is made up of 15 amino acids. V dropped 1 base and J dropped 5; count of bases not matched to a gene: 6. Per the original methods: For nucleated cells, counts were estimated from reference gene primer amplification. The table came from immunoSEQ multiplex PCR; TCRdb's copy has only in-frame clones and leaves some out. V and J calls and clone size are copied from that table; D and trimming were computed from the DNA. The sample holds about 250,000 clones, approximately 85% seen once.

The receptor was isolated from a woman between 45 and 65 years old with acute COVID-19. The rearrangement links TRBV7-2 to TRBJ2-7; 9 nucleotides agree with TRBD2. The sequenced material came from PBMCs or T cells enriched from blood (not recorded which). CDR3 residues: CASSLGGAGGDEQYF. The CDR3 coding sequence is TGTGCCAGCAGCTTAGGAGGAGCGGGGGGTGACGAGCAGTACTTC.